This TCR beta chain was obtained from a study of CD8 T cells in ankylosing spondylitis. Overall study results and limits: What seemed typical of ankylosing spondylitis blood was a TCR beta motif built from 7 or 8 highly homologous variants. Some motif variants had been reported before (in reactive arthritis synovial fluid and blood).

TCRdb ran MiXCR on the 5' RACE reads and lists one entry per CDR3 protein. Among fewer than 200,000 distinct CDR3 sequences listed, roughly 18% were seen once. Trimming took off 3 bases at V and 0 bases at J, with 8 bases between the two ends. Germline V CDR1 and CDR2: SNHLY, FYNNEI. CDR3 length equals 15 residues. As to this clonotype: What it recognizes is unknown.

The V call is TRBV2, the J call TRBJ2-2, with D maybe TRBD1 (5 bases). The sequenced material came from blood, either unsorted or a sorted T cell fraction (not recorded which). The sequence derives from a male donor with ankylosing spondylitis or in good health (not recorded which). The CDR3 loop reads CASSDTGPNTGELFF. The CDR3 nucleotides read TGTGCCAGCAGTGACACAGGACCGAACACCGGGGAGCTGTTTTTT.